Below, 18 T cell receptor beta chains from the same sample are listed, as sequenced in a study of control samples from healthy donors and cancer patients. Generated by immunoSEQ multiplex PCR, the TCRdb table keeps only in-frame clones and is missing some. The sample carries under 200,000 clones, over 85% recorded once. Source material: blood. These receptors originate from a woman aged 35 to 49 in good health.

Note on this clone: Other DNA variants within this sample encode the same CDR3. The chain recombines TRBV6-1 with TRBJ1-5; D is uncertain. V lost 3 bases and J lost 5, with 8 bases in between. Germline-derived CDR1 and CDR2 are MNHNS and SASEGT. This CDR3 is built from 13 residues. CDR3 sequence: CASSEVQDQPQHF. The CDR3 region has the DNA TGTGCCAGCAGTGAGGTACAAGATCAGCCCCAGCATTTT.

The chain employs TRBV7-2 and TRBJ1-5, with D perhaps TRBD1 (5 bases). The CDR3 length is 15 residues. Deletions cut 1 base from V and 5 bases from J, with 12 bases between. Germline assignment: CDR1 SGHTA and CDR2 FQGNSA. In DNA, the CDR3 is TGTGCCAGCAGCTTAGGGGGGACCCTATATCAGCCCCAGCATTTT. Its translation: CASSLGGTLYQPQHF.

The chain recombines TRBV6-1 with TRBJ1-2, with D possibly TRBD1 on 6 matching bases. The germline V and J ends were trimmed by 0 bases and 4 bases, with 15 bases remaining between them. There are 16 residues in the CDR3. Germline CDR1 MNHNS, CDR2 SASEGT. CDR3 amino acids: CASSEAGAGAGYGYTF. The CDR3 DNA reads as TGTGCCAGCAGTGAAGCGGGGGCGGGCGCCGGCTATGGCTACACCTTC.

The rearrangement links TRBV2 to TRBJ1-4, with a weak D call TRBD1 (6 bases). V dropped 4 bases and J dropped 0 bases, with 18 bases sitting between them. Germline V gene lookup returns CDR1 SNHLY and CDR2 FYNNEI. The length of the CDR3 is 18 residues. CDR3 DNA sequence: TGTGCCAGCAGTGTATTTCCCACAGGGATCGCAACTAATGAAAAACTGTTTTTT. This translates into CASSVFPTGIATNEKLFF.

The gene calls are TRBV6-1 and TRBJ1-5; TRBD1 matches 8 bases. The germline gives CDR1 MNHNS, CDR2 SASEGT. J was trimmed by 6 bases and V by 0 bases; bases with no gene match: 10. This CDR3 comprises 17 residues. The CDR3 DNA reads TGTGCCAGCAGTGAAGCAACAGGACAGGGTCAAGGTCAGCCCCAGCATTTT. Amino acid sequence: CASSEATGQGQGQPQHF.

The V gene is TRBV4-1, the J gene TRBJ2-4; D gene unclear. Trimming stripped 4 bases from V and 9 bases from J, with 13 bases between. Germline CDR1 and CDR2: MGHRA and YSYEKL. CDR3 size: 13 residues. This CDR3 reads CASSPLPESIQYF. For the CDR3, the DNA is TGCGCCAGCAGCCCCCTCCCGGAGAGCATTCAGTACTTC.

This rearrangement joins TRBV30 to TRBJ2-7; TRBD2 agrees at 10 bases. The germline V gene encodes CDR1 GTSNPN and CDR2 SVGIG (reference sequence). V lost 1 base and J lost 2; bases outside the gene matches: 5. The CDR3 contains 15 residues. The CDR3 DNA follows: TGTGCCTGGAGTGAGGGACTAGCGCTCCCCTACGAGCAGTACTTC. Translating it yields CAWSEGLALPYEQYF.

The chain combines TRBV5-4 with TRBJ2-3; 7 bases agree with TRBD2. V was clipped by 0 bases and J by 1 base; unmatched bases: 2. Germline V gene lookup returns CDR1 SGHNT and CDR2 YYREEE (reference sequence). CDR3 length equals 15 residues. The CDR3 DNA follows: TGTGCCAGCAGCTTGGATGGGGGGGGCACAGATACGCAGTATTTT. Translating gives CASSLDGGGTDTQYF.

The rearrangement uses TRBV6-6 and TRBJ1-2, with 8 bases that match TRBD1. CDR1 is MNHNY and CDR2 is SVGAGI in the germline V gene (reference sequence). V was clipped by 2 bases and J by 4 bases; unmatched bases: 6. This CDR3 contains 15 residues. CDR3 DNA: TGTGCCAGCAGTTACCCTGGGACAGGCGTCTATGGCTACACCTTC. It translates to CASSYPGTGVYGYTF.

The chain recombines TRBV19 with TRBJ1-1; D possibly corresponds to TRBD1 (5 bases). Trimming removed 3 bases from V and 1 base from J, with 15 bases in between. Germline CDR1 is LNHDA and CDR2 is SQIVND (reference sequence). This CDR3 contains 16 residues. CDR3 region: CASSILGTLENTEAFF. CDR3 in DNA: TGTGCCAGTAGTATTTTGGGGACGCTGGAGAACACTGAAGCTTTCTTT. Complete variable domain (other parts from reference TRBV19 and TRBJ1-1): DGGITQSPKYLFRKEGQNVTLSCEQNLNHDAMYWYRQDPGQGLRLIYYSQIVNDFQKGDIAEGYSVSREKKESFPLTVTSAQKNPTAFYLCASSILGTLENTEAFFGQGTRLTVV.

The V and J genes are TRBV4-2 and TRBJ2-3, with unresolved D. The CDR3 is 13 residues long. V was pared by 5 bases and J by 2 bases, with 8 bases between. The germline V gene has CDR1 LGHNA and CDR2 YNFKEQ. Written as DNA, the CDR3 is TGTGCCAGCAGCTCGGGCCTCACAGATACGCAGTATTTT. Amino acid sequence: CASSSGLTDTQYF.

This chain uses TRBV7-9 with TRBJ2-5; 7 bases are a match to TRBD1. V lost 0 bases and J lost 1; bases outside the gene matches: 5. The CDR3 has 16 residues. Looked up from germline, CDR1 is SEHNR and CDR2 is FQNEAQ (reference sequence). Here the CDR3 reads CASSLARGQFQETQYF. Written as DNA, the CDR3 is TGTGCCAGCAGCTTAGCGAGGGGACAGTTCCAAGAGACCCAGTACTTC.

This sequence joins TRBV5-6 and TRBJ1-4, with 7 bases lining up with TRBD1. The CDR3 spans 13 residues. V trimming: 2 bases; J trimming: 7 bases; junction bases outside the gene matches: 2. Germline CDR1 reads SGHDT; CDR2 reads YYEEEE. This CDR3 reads CASSFRGSEKLFF. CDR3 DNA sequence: TGTGCCAGCAGCTTCAGGGGGAGTGAAAAACTGTTTTTT. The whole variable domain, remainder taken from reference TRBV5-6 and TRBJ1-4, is DAGVTQSPTHLIKTRGQQVTLRCSPKSGHDTVSWYQQALGQGPQFIFQYYEEEERQRGNFPDRFSGHQFPNYSSELNVNALLLGDSALYLCASSFRGSEKLFFGSGTQLSVL.

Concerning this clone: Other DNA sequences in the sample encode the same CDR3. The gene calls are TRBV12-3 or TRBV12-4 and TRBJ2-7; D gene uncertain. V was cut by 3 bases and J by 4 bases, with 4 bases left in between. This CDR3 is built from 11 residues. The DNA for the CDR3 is TGTGCCAGCAGTTTGGGGTACGAGCAGTACTTC. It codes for CASSLGYEQYF.

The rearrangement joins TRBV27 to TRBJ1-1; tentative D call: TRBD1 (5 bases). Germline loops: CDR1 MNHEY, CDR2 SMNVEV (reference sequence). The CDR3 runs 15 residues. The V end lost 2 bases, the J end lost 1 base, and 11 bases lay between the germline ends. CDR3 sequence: CASSLRGTRNTEAFF. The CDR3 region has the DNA TGTGCCAGCAGTTTACGGGGGACGCGGAACACTGAAGCTTTCTTT.

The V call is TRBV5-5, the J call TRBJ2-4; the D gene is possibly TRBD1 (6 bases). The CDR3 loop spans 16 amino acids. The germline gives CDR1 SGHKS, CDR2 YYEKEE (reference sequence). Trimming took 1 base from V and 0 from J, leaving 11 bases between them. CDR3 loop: CASSLREGGAKNIQYF. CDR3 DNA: TGTGCCAGCAGCTTGCGGGAAGGGGGAGCCAAAAACATTCAGTACTTC.

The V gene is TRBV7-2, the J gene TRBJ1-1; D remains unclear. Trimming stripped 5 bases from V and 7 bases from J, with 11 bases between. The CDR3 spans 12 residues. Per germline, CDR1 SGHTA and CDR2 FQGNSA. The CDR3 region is CASSQSRSEAFF. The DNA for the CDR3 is TGTGCCAGCAGCCAAAGTCGTAGTGAAGCTTTCTTT.

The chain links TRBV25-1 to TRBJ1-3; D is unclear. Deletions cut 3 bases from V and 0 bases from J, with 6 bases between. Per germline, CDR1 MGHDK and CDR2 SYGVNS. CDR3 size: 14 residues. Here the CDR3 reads CASSDSYSGNTIYF. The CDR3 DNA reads TGTGCCAGCAGTGACAGCTACTCTGGAAACACCATATATTTT.